A selection of T cell receptor beta chains follows, all from one sample in a study of control samples from healthy donors and cancer patients. The repertoire was sequenced with immunoSEQ multiplex PCR; TCRdb's copy has only in-frame clones and lacks some. This sample carries about 160,000 clones, more than 85% of them seen once, and the ten largest clones take 0.68%. The sequencing sample was made of blood. The origin of the receptors is a woman aged 25 to 39 in good health. CDR3s include the opening cysteine and the closing phenylalanine or tryptophan. A D gene is named only where the DNA matches it firmly. Clone size, where shown, is once, few, many, or a class for clones that have expanded.

d_call: -
clone_size: -
j_call: TRBJ2-2
v_call: TRBV4-1
cdr3_aa: CASSQGGDGELFF
cdr3_nt: TGCGCCAGCAGCCAAGGTGGTGACGGGGAGCTGTTTTTT

d_call: -
clone_size: -
j_call: TRBJ1-2
v_call: TRBV3-1/TRBV3-2
cdr3_aa: CASSHDRIYGYTF
cdr3_nt: TGTGCCAGCAGCCATGACCGGATTTATGGCTACACCTTC

d_call: TRBD2
clone_size: -
j_call: TRBJ2-7
v_call: TRBV4-2
cdr3_aa: CASSQGFGPLADSYEQYF
cdr3_nt: TGTGCCAGCAGCCAAGGATTCGGTCCACTAGCGGACTCCTACGAGCAGTACTTC

d_call: -
clone_size: -
j_call: TRBJ2-7
v_call: TRBV6-5
cdr3_aa: CASSYPGQFATYEQYF
cdr3_nt: TGTGCCAGCAGTTACCCCGGTCAATTTGCGACCTACGAGCAGTACTTC

d_call: TRBD1
clone_size: -
j_call: TRBJ1-1
v_call: TRBV3-1/TRBV3-2
cdr3_aa: CASSRDSETEAFF
cdr3_nt: TGTGCCAGCAGTAGGGACAGCGAGACTGAAGCTTTCTTT

d_call: TRBD1
clone_size: -
j_call: TRBJ2-2
v_call: TRBV27
cdr3_aa: CASRTGLNTGELFF
cdr3_nt: TGTGCCAGCAGGACAGGGCTGAACACCGGGGAGCTGTTTTTT

d_call: TRBD1
clone_size: -
j_call: TRBJ1-6
v_call: TRBV27
cdr3_aa: CASRTGLSYNSPLHF
cdr3_nt: TGTGCCAGCAGGACAGGGCTCTCCTATAATTCACCCCTCCACTTT

d_call: -
clone_size: -
j_call: TRBJ2-7
v_call: TRBV29-1
cdr3_aa: CSVGPGHRSYEQYF
cdr3_nt: TGCAGCGTGGGGCCGGGACACCGTTCCTACGAGCAGTACTTC

d_call: TRBD1
clone_size: -
j_call: TRBJ1-4
v_call: TRBV28
cdr3_aa: CASRTGGWGNEKLFF
cdr3_nt: TGTGCCAGCCGTACAGGGGGCTGGGGTAATGAAAAACTGTTTTTT

d_call: -
clone_size: -
j_call: TRBJ1-1
v_call: TRBV27
cdr3_aa: CASGPQSTEAFF
cdr3_nt: TGTGCCAGCGGTCCACAGTCCACTGAAGCTTTCTTT

d_call: -
clone_size: -
j_call: TRBJ1-5
v_call: TRBV5-1
cdr3_aa: CASSLRAGYSNQPQHF
cdr3_nt: TGCGCCAGCAGCTTAAGGGCAGGGTATAGCAATCAGCCCCAGCATTTT

d_call: TRBD1
clone_size: -
j_call: TRBJ1-2
v_call: TRBV3-1/TRBV3-2
cdr3_aa: CASSQAGTGGGGYTF
cdr3_nt: TGTGCCAGCAGCCAAGCCGGGACAGGGGGCGGTGGCTACACCTTC

d_call: -
clone_size: -
j_call: TRBJ2-2
v_call: TRBV14
cdr3_aa: CASSQGRVNTGELFF
cdr3_nt: TGTGCCAGCAGCCAAGGCAGGGTGAACACCGGGGAGCTGTTTTTT

d_call: TRBD2
clone_size: -
j_call: TRBJ2-1
v_call: TRBV19
cdr3_aa: CASGERGYNEQFF
cdr3_nt: TGTGCCAGTGGGGAGCGGGGGTACAATGAGCAGTTCTTC

d_call: TRBD1
clone_size: -
j_call: TRBJ2-2
v_call: TRBV12-3/TRBV12-4
cdr3_aa: CASRDRAGELFF
cdr3_nt: TGTGCCAGCAGGGACAGGGCCGGGGAGCTGTTTTTT

d_call: -
clone_size: -
j_call: TRBJ1-3
v_call: TRBV29-1
cdr3_aa: CSVDTAGLDFDSGNTIYF
cdr3_nt: TGCAGCGTTGACACCGCGGGGCTCGATTTTGACTCTGGAAACACCATATATTTT

d_call: TRBD1
clone_size: -
j_call: TRBJ1-5
v_call: TRBV7-2
cdr3_aa: CASSFGQGGSNQPQHF
cdr3_nt: TGTGCCAGCAGCTTCGGACAGGGGGGTAGCAATCAGCCCCAGCATTTT

d_call: -
clone_size: -
j_call: TRBJ2-7
v_call: TRBV13
cdr3_aa: CASSPRASYEQYF
cdr3_nt: TGTGCCAGCAGCCCCCGGGCCTCCTACGAGCAGTACTTC

d_call: TRBD1
clone_size: -
j_call: TRBJ2-3
v_call: TRBV9
cdr3_aa: CASSVGTGAMEPSRVAQYF
cdr3_nt: TGTGCCAGCAGCGTAGGGACAGGGGCGATGGAGCCCTCAAGGGTCGCGCAGTATTTT

d_call: -
clone_size: -
j_call: TRBJ2-5
v_call: TRBV24-1
cdr3_aa: CATSDFRQPQETQYF
cdr3_nt: TGTGCCACCAGTGATTTTCGACAGCCCCAAGAGACCCAGTACTTC

d_call: -
clone_size: -
j_call: TRBJ1-6
v_call: TRBV19
cdr3_aa: CASRPPGTSPLHF
cdr3_nt: TGTGCCAGTAGACCGCCGGGGACTTCACCCCTCCACTTT

d_call: TRBD2
clone_size: -
j_call: TRBJ2-3
v_call: TRBV7-8
cdr3_aa: CASSPSSGRSMNTQYF
cdr3_nt: TGTGCCAGCAGCCCTTCTAGCGGGAGGAGCATGAATACGCAGTATTTT

d_call: -
clone_size: -
j_call: TRBJ2-2
v_call: TRBV9
cdr3_aa: CASSADSHTGELFF
cdr3_nt: TGTGCCAGCAGCGCCGACAGCCACACCGGGGAGCTGTTTTTT

d_call: -
clone_size: -
j_call: TRBJ2-7
v_call: TRBV7-8
cdr3_aa: CASSFALYEQYF
cdr3_nt: TGTGCCAGCAGCTTCGCCCTCTACGAGCAGTACTTC

d_call: TRBD2
clone_size: -
j_call: TRBJ2-3
v_call: TRBV30
cdr3_aa: CAWNLAGRTDTQYF
cdr3_nt: TGTGCCTGGAATTTAGCGGGCCGCACAGATACGCAGTATTTT

d_call: -
clone_size: once
j_call: TRBJ1-2
v_call: TRBV12-3/TRBV12-4
cdr3_aa: CASSLGGYGSAF
cdr3_nt: TGTGCCAGCAGTTTAGGGGGATATGGCTCGGCCTTC

d_call: -
clone_size: -
j_call: TRBJ1-6
v_call: TRBV25-1
cdr3_aa: CASSEYEIASGSPLHF
cdr3_nt: TGTGCCAGCAGTGAATATGAGATAGCTTCGGGTTCACCCCTCCACTTT

d_call: -
clone_size: -
j_call: TRBJ2-7
v_call: TRBV7-2
cdr3_aa: CASSHPTRGGEQYF
cdr3_nt: TGTGCCAGCAGCCACCCGACTAGGGGAGGCGAGCAGTACTTC

d_call: TRBD2
clone_size: -
j_call: TRBJ2-7
v_call: TRBV19
cdr3_aa: CASSVIAGANYEQYF
cdr3_nt: TGTGCCAGTAGTGTTATAGCGGGAGCAAACTACGAGCAGTACTTC

d_call: -
clone_size: -
j_call: TRBJ2-2
v_call: TRBV27
cdr3_aa: CASSLSLTGELFF
cdr3_nt: TGTGCCAGCAGTTTATCTCTCACCGGGGAGCTGTTTTTT

d_call: -
clone_size: -
j_call: TRBJ2-3
v_call: TRBV7-2
cdr3_aa: CASSFNFVSTDTQYF
cdr3_nt: TGTGCCAGCAGTTTTAACTTCGTTAGCACAGATACGCAGTATTTT

d_call: TRBD2
clone_size: -
j_call: TRBJ2-7
v_call: TRBV11-2
cdr3_aa: CASSLVGTSGSYYEQYF
cdr3_nt: TGTGCCAGCAGCTTAGTAGGGACTAGCGGGAGTTACTACGAGCAGTACTTC

d_call: TRBD2
clone_size: -
j_call: TRBJ2-7
v_call: TRBV27
cdr3_aa: CASSGLAWPYEQYF
cdr3_nt: TGTGCCAGCAGTGGACTAGCGTGGCCCTACGAGCAGTACTTC

d_call: -
clone_size: few
j_call: TRBJ1-2
v_call: TRBV29-1
cdr3_aa: CSVDTTITYGYTF
cdr3_nt: TGCAGCGTTGACACTACCATCACCTATGGCTACACCTTC

d_call: -
clone_size: -
j_call: TRBJ2-1
v_call: TRBV18
cdr3_aa: CASSGGNEQFF
cdr3_nt: TGTGCCAGCTCAGGGGGGAATGAGCAGTTCTTC

d_call: -
clone_size: -
j_call: TRBJ2-1
v_call: TRBV19
cdr3_aa: CASKSVSSYNEQFF
cdr3_nt: TGTGCCAGTAAGTCTGTCTCCTCCTACAATGAGCAGTTCTTC

d_call: TRBD1
clone_size: -
j_call: TRBJ1-2
v_call: TRBV19
cdr3_aa: CASNRDSSNYGYTF
cdr3_nt: TGTGCCAGTAACCGGGACAGCAGTAACTATGGCTACACCTTC

d_call: TRBD2
clone_size: few
j_call: TRBJ2-7
v_call: TRBV4-3
cdr3_aa: CASSQGLAGYEQYF
cdr3_nt: TGCGCCAGCAGCCAAGGACTAGCGGGCTACGAGCAGTACTTC

d_call: -
clone_size: -
j_call: TRBJ2-1
v_call: TRBV14
cdr3_aa: CASSHVLETEQFF
cdr3_nt: TGTGCCAGCAGCCACGTATTGGAGACTGAGCAGTTCTTC

d_call: -
clone_size: -
j_call: TRBJ1-6
v_call: TRBV4-3
cdr3_aa: CASSQGPRGDSPLHF
cdr3_nt: TGCGCCAGCAGCCAAGGGCCGCGAGGCGATTCACCCCTCCACTTT